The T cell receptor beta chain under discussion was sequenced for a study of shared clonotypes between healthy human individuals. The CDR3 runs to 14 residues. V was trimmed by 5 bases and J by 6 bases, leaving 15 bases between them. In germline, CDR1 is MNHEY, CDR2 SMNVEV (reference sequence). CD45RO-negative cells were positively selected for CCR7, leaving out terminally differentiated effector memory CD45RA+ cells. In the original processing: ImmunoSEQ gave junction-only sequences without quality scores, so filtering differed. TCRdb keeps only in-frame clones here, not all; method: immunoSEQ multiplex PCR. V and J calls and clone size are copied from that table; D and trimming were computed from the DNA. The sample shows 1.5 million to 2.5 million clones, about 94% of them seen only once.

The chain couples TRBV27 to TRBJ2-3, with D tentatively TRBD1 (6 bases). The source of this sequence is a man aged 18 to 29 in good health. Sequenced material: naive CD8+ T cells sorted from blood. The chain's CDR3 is CASSTRGGRDTQYF. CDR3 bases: TGTGCCAGCAGTACCAGGGGCGGAAGGGATACGCAGTATTTT.